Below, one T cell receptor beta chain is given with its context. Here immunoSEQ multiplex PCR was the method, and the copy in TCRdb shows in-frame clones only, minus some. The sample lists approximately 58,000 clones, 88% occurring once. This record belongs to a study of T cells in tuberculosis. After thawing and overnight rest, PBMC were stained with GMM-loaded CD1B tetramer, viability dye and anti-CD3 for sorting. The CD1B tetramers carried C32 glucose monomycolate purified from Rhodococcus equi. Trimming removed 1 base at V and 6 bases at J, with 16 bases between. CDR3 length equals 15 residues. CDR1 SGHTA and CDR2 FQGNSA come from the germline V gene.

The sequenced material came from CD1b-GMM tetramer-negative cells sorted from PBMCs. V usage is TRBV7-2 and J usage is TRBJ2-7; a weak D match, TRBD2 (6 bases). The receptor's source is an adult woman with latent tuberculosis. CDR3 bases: TGTGCCAGCAGCTTAGACGGGACTGTCCCTTCCGAGCAGTACTTC. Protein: CASSLDGTVPSEQYF.